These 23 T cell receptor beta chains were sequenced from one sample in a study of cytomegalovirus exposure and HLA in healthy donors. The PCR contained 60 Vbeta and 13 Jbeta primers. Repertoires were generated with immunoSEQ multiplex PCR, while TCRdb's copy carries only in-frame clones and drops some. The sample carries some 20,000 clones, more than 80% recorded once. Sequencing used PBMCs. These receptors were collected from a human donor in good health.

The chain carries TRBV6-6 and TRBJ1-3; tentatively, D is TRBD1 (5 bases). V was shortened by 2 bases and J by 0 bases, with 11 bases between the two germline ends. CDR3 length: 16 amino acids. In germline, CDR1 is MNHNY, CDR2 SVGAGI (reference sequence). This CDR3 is CASSYQGRSSGNTIYF. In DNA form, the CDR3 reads TGTGCCAGCAGTTACCAGGGCAGGAGCTCTGGAAACACCATATATTTT.

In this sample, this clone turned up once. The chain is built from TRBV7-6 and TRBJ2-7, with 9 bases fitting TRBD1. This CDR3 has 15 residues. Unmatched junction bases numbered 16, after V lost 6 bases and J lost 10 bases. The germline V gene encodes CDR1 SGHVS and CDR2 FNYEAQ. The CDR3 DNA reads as TGTGCCAGCAGGATAGGACCGGGACAGGGCTCGAAACAGTACTTC. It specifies CASRIGPGQGSKQYF.

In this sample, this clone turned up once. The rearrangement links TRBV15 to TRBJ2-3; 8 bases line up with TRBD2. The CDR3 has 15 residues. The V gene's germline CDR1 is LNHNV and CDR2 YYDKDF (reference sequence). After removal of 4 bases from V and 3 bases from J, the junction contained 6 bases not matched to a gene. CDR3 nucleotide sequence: TGTGCCACCAGCACTTCGGGGGGGCAAACAGATACGCAGTATTTT. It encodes CATSTSGGQTDTQYF.

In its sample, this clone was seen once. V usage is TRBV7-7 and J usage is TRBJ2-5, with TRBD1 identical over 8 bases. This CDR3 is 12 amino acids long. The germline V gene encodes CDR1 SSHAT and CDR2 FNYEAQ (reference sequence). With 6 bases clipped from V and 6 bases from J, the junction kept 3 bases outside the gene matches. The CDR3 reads CASSQGAKTQYF. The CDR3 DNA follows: TGTGCCAGCAGTCAGGGGGCAAAGACCCAGTACTTC. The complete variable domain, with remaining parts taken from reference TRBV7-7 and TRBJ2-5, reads GAGVSQSPRYKVTKRGQDVTLRCDPISSHATLYWYQQALGQGPEFLTYFNYEAQPDKSGLPSDRFSAERPEGSISTLTIQRTEQRDSAMYRCASSQGAKTQYFGPGTRLLVL.

DNA for the CDR3: TGCGCCAGCAGCCAAGAATTCACAGGGGGGGCCTACGAGCAGTACTTC. Its translation is CASSQEFTGGAYEQYF. V usage is TRBV4-3 and J usage is TRBJ2-7; D possibly corresponds to TRBD1 (8 bases). Trimming took 0 bases from V and 2 from J, leaving 14 bases between them. The CDR3 runs 16 residues. The germline gives CDR1 LGHNA, CDR2 YSLEER.

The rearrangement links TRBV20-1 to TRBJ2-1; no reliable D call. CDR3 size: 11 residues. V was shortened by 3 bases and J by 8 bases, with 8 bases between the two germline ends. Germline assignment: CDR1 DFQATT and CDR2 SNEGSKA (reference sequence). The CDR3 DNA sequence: TGCAGTGCTAGTTCGGGTTATGAGCAGTTCTTC. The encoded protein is CSASSGYEQFF.

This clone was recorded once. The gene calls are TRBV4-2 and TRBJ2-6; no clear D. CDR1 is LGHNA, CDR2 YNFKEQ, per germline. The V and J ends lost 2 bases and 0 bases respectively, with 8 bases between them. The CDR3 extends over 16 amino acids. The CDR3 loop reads CASSQRRSSGANVLTF. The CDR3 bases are TGTGCCAGCAGCCAAAGACGGAGCTCTGGGGCCAACGTCCTGACTTTC.

As DNA, the CDR3 is TGTGCCAGCAGTGAAAGGTGGGGGCGAGGCTCACCCCTCCACTTT. As protein: CASSERWGRGSPLHF. V gene TRBV6-1 combines with J gene TRBJ1-6, with D possibly TRBD1 on 6 matching bases. Deletions cut 2 bases from V and 10 bases from J, with 15 bases between. There are 15 residues in the CDR3. Germline assignment: CDR1 MNHNS and CDR2 SASEGT.

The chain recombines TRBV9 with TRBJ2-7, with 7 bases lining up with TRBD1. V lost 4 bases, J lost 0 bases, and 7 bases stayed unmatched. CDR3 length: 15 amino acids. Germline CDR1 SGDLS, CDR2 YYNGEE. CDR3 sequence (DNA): TGTGCCAGCAGCCCTTTCGGACAGGCCTCCTACGAGCAGTACTTC. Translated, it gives CASSPFGQASYEQYF.

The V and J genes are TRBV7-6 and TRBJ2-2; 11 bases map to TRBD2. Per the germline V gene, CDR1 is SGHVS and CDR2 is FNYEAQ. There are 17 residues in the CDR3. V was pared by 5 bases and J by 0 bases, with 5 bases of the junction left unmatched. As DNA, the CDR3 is TGTGCCAGCAGCCCCGGGACTAGCGGAACGAACACCGGGGAGCTGTTTTTT. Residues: CASSPGTSGTNTGELFF.

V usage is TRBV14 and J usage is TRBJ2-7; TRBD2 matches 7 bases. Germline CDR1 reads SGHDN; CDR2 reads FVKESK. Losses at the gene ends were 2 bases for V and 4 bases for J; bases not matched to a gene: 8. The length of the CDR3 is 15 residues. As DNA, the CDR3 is TGTGCCAGCAGCCAATTAAAGGCGGGAGAGTACGAGCAGTACTTC. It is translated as CASSQLKAGEYEQYF.

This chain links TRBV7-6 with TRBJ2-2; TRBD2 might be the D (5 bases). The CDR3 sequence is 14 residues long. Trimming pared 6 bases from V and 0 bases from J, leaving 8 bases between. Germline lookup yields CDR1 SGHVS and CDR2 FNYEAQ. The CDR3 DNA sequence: TGTGCCAGCAGAAGTAGCGCGAACACCGGGGAGCTGTTTTTT. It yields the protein CASRSSANTGELFF. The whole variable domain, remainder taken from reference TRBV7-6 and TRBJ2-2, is GAGVSQSPRYKVTKRGQDVALRCDPISGHVSLYWYRQALGQGPEFLTYFNYEAQQDKSGLPNDRFSAERPEGSISTLTIQRTEQRDSAMYRCASRSSANTGELFFGEGSRLTVL.

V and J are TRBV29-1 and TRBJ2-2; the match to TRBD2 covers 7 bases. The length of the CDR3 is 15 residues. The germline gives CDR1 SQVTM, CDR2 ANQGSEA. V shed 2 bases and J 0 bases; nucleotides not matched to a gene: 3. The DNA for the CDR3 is TGCAGCGTTGAACTAGCGGCCTCGAACACCGGGGAGCTGTTTTTT. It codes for CSVELAASNTGELFF.

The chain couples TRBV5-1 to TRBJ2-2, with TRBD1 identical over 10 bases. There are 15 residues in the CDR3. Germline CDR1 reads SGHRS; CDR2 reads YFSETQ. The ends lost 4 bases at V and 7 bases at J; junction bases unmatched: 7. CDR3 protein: CASSADRGRSGELFF. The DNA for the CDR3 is TGCGCCAGCAGCGCTGACAGGGGGCGAAGCGGGGAGCTGTTTTTT.

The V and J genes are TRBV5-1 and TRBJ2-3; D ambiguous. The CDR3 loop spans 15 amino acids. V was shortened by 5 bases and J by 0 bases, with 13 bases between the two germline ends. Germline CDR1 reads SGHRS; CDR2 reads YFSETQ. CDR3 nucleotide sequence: TGCGCCAGCAGACTGGGTCTGACTAGCACAGATACGCAGTATTTT. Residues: CASRLGLTSTDTQYF.

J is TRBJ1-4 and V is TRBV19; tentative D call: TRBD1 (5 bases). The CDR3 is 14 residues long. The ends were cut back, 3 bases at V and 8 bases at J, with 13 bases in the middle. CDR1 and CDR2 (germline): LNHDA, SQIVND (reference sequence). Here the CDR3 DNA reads TGTGCCAGTAGTATGGCAGGGTTAAGCGAAAAACTGTTTTTT. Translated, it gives CASSMAGLSEKLFF.

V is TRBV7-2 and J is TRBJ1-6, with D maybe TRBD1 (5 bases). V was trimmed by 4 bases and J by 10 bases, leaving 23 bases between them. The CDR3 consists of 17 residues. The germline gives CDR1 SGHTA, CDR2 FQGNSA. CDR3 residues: CASSSAGEGPFLSPLHF. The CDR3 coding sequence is TGTGCCAGCAGCTCCGCGGGGGAGGGGCCGTTTCTCTCACCCCTCCACTTT.

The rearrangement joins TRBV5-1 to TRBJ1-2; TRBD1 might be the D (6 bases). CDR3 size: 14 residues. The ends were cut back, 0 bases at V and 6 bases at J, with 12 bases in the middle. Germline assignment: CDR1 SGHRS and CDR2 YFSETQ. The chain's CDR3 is CASSLGTGRHGYTF. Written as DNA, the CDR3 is TGCGCCAGCAGCTTGGGAACAGGGAGACATGGCTACACCTTC.

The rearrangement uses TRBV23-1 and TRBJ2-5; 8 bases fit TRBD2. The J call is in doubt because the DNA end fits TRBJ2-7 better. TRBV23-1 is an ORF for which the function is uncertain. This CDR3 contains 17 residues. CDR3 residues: CASSQSPGRGRTYEQYF. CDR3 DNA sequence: TGCGCCAGCAGTCAATCGCCCGGGAGGGGACGGACCTACGAGCAGTACTTC.

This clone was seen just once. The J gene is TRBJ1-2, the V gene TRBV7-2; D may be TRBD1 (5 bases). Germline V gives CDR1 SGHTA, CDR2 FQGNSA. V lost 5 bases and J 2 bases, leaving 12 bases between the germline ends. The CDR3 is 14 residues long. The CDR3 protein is CASSPGNRNYGYTF. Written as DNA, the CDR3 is TGTGCCAGCAGCCCAGGGAACAGAAACTATGGCTACACCTTC.

CDR3 in amino acids: CASSDPGQTNTEAFF. The CDR3 region has the DNA TGTGCCAGCAGTGACCCGGGACAGACTAACACTGAAGCTTTCTTT. The chain recombines TRBV25-1 with TRBJ1-1; the match to TRBD1 covers 7 bases. The length of the CDR3 is 15 residues. With V trimmed by 3 bases and J by 2 bases, 6 bases remained unmatched. The germline gives CDR1 MGHDK, CDR2 SYGVNS.

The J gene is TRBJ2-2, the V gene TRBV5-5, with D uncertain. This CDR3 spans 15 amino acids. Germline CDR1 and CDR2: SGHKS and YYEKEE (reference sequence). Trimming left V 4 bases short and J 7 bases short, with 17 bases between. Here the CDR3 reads CASSLRVLFGGELFF. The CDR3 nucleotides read TGTGCCAGCAGCCTACGGGTCCTTTTTGGCGGGGAGCTGTTTTTT.

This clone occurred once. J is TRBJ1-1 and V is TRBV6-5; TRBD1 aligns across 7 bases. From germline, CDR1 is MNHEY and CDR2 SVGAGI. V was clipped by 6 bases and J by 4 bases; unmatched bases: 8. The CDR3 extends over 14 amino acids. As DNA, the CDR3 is TGTGCCAGCAGCGCAGACAGGGTTTCCACTGAAGCTTTCTTT. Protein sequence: CASSADRVSTEAFF.